This TCR beta chain was profiled in a study of blood T cell repertoires in COVID-19 (dated by TCRdb to the early 2020s). In the study overall: The collaborator samples originated in the United States, Italy and Spain and spanned the acute and convalescent phases of COVID-19. The material from the prospective study consisted of cDNA or gDNA derived from T cells, B-cell-depleted T cells, or PBMCs. Deeply sampled blood TCRbeta repertoires from subjects exposed to, actively infected with, or recovered from COVID-19 were included in the dataset. The repertoires were released in a freely available public database meant as a resource for research on the immune response to SARS-CoV-2. Samples were obtained from the ongoing ImmuneRACE study (first 160 participants) and from roughly 1,300 subjects provided by 6 global collaborators. Sample metadata almost always included a de-identified subject ID, COVID-19 status, age in years and sex. Where available, HLA class I and class II types were taken from metadata supplied by the sample provider and were not determined by assay-based typing. General findings and caveats noted by the study authors: Clinical and demographic metadata were provided uncurated, with the amount varying by source and participant.

From its cysteine to its phenylalanine, the CDR3 spans 15 amino acids. The sequence is cut down to CDR3 DNA, 45 bases in frame from base 1. CDR1 GTSNPN and CDR2 SVGIG are derived from the germline V gene (reference sequence). V trim: 3 bases; J trim: 4 bases; unmatched bases: 4. TCRbeta CDR3 regions were amplified from genomic DNA using the immunoSEQ Assay, a bias-controlled multiplex PCR. Turning to the authors' computational methods: Nucleated cell counts per sample were estimated from amplification of reference gene primers within the assay. To quantify the absolute abundance of each unique TCRbeta CDR3 rearrangement, sequence reads were collapsed and filtered. For each sample, productive Simpson clonality was calculated as the square root of Simpson's diversity index over productive rearrangements. TCRdb provides this immuneACCESS table in a form limited to in-frame rearrangements. Some clones are lacking; in checked studies, under half of them reflect an unresolved V gene, and why the rest are absent is not known. The V and J calls and clone size are taken from that table; D and trimming were inferred from the DNA. A total of about 85,000 clones appear in this sample, around nine tenths of them only once. The ten biggest clones cover 5% to 5.5% of the sample.

Comments on this clone: Its antigen is unknown. Base qualities are not recorded, but no much larger clone differs from it by a single base.

The collaborating institutions used their own protocols to collect whole blood in K2EDTA tubes. Collaborator samples were shipped for TCRbeta analysis as frozen whole blood, isolated PBMCs, or DNA extracted from either sample type. The source of this sequence is a man between 60 and 75 years old with acute or convalescent COVID-19. The rearrangement joined TRBV30 to TRBJ2-5, with 14 bases in between that match TRBD2. Specimen: peripheral blood. The DNA is TGTGCCTGGAGCCCGGGACTAGCGGGGGCAGAGACCCAGTACTTC. Its translation reads: CAWSPGLAGAETQYF.